This TCR beta chain was identified during a study of cytomegalovirus exposure and HLA in healthy donors. Study overall: Tens of millions of unique TCR sequences came from HLA-typed donors in an early release. The study's findings and limits: Later, an analysis showed that TCR beta chains associated with HLA were more clonally expanded than others that were equally common. Roughly even sequencing depth across donors was the assumption behind the presence/absence analyses. Three CMV-associated chains proved CMV antigen-specific in vitro.

Primers: 60 Vbeta forward and 13 Jbeta reverse. Sequenced by immunoSEQ multiplex PCR; TCRdb stores in-frame clones only, minus some. The repertoire includes approximately 140,000 clones, approximately 84% of them detected once, and 2.5% to 3% sits in the top ten. J was trimmed by 1 base and V by 1 base; bases with no gene match: 11. Germline loops: CDR1 SGHVS, CDR2 FQNEAQ. The CDR3 extends over 18 amino acids. With regard to this clone: The antigen remains unidentified.

This receptor was identified in a boy between 2 and 10 years old in good health and CMV-seronegative. V usage is TRBV7-8 and J usage is TRBJ2-7; the match to TRBD1 covers 9 bases. The sample consisted of PBMCs. Here the CDR3 DNA reads TGTGCCAGCAGCTTAGGGTATTCGGGACAGGGCCTTTCCTACGAGCAGTACGTC. Translation gives CASSLGYSGQGLSYEQYV.